The text below deals with one T cell receptor beta chain. Its antigen is currently unknown. Naive CD8 populations comprised CD45RO-negative cells positively selected for CCR7, excluding terminally differentiated effector memory CD45RA+ cells. This sample is part of a study of shared clonotypes between healthy human individuals. Genomic DNA of each subset was evenly split across several immunoSEQ plates. The method was immunoSEQ multiplex PCR; TCRdb's version includes in-frame clones alone and lacks a portion of them. Counted here are roughly 570,000 clones, roughly 98% occurring once; the ten biggest clones make up 0.3%. Broader study findings: When compared with the clonotypes that were shared by all four sorted-subset donors, the non-shared clonotypes turned out to have lower generation probabilities.

The sequence was collected from a man aged 30 to 45 in good health. Sequenced: naive CD8+ T cells sorted from blood.

As DNA, the CDR3 is TGTGCCAGCACCGTTGTAGATGAGCAGTTCTTC. Encoded protein: CASTVVDEQFF. V usage is TRBV28 and J usage is TRBJ2-1; unclear D gene. The CDR3 is 11 amino acids. Between the trimmed V and J ends, which lost 7 bases and 8 bases, there was a span of 9 bases. Germline CDR1 and CDR2: MDHEN and SYDVKM.